The rows below give T cell receptor beta chains drawn from one sample of a study of cytomegalovirus exposure and HLA in healthy donors. The protocol was immunoSEQ multiplex PCR, while the TCRdb copy is restricted to in-frame clones and leaves out a portion. The data contain about 200,000 clones, roughly 91% of them singletons. Sequences were obtained from PBMCs. The receptors stem from a woman aged 18-29 years in good health and CMV-seropositive. Both conserved end residues are part of each CDR3. The order of the fields is J gene, D gene, clone size, V gene, CDR3 DNA, CDR3 protein. A D gene is named only where the DNA matches it firmly. Some rows have no size entry. The others give once, few or many, or a class for an expanded clone.

J: TRBJ2-2; D: TRBD2; size: NA; V: TRBV7-2; DNA: TGTGCCAGCAGCCTAAGGGGACTAGCGGGAGGAAGGACCGGGGAGCTGTTTTTT; CDR3: CASSLRGLAGGRTGELFF
J: TRBJ2-7; D: TRBD2; size: NA; V: TRBV28; DNA: TGTGCCAGCAGTTTTGATCCTTCCTATCGGGGACTAGCGGGAGGAATCTACGAGCAGTACTTC; CDR3: CASSFDPSYRGLAGGIYEQYF
J: TRBJ2-5; D: NA; size: NA; V: TRBV27; DNA: TGTGCCAGCAGTTTATCGGAGGCCATCCAAGAGACCCAGTACTTC; CDR3: CASSLSEAIQETQYF
J: TRBJ2-1; D: TRBD1; size: NA; V: TRBV7-8; DNA: TGTGCCAGCAGCTCCCGACAGGGGGTCTACAATGAGCAGTTCTTC; CDR3: CASSSRQGVYNEQFF
J: TRBJ2-2; D: TRBD2; size: NA; V: TRBV2; DNA: TGTGCCAGCAGGAGGGAGGGCGGGGAGCTGTTTTTT; CDR3: CASRREGGELFF
J: TRBJ2-5; D: NA; size: few; V: TRBV18; DNA: TGTGCCAGCTCACCACCGGTGACAACGGAGACCCAGTACTTC; CDR3: CASSPPVTTETQYF
J: TRBJ1-2; D: NA; size: NA; V: TRBV5-8; DNA: TGTGCCAGCAGCCCCGACAGGAACTATGGCTACACCTTC; CDR3: CASSPDRNYGYTF
J: TRBJ2-3; D: NA; size: NA; V: TRBV29-1; DNA: TGCAGCGTTGACTCCGGGATTTCTAGCACAGATACGCAGTATTTT; CDR3: CSVDSGISSTDTQYF
J: TRBJ1-4; D: NA; size: NA; V: TRBV28; DNA: TGTGCCAGCAAAAGGGGGGGAACTAATGAAAAACTGTTTTTT; CDR3: CASKRGGTNEKLFF
J: TRBJ2-3; D: NA; size: NA; V: TRBV28; DNA: TGTGCCAGCAGTTCCCGGGTCTCTACGCAGTATTTT; CDR3: CASSSRVSTQYF
J: TRBJ1-5; D: TRBD1; size: NA; V: TRBV27; DNA: TGTGCCAGCAGTCGGACAGGGAGTGGTCAGCCCCAGCATTTT; CDR3: CASSRTGSGQPQHF
J: TRBJ2-7; D: NA; size: NA; V: TRBV11-1; DNA: TGTGCCAGCAGCGGAGGGACTCACGAGCAGTACTTC; CDR3: CASSGGTHEQYF
J: TRBJ2-7; D: TRBD1; size: NA; V: TRBV7-6; DNA: TGTGCCACGCATGGGGCGGGGACAGGGATCTGTTACGAGCAGTACTTC; CDR3: CATHGAGTGICYEQYF
J: TRBJ2-7; D: TRBD2; size: NA; V: TRBV4-1; DNA: TGCGCCAGCAGCCAAGTTCGACTAGCGGGAGGCTACGAGCAGTACTTC; CDR3: CASSQVRLAGGYEQYF
J: TRBJ2-1; D: TRBD2; size: NA; V: TRBV4-1; DNA: TGCGCCAGCAGCCAAGATGTCGAACTAGCGGCCTACAATGAGCAGTTCTTC; CDR3: CASSQDVELAAYNEQFF
J: TRBJ2-1; D: TRBD2; size: NA; V: TRBV6-1; DNA: TGTGCCAGCAGTGATTACACTAGCGGGAGGGACAATGAGCAGTTCTTC; CDR3: CASSDYTSGRDNEQFF
J: TRBJ2-3; D: TRBD2; size: NA; V: TRBV4-2; DNA: TGTGCCAGCAGCCAAGTCCTAGCGGGCTACACAGATACGCAGTATTTT; CDR3: CASSQVLAGYTDTQYF
J: TRBJ2-1; D: TRBD2; size: NA; V: TRBV4-1; DNA: TGCGCCAGCAGCCAAGGACGACTAGCGGGAGGGAAAATCGATGAGCAGTTCTTC; CDR3: CASSQGRLAGGKIDEQFF
J: TRBJ2-3; D: NA; size: NA; V: TRBV29-1; DNA: TGCAGCGTTGACAAGGGGGGGGTGCGGGACACAGATACGCAGTATTTT; CDR3: CSVDKGGVRDTDTQYF
J: TRBJ1-1; D: TRBD1; size: once; V: TRBV19; DNA: TGTGCCAGTAGTAAACAGGGGGCTGAAGCTTTCTTT; CDR3: CASSKQGAEAFF
J: TRBJ1-2; D: TRBD1; size: NA; V: TRBV28; DNA: TGTGCCAGCAGGGACAGGATATTCCGATTTACTAACTATGGCTACACCTTC; CDR3: CASRDRIFRFTNYGYTF
J: TRBJ2-1; D: TRBD2; size: NA; V: TRBV25-1; DNA: TGTGCCAGCAGTGAATTCGGGGGAGGGGATGAGCAGTTCTTC; CDR3: CASSEFGGGDEQFF
J: TRBJ2-1; D: NA; size: NA; V: TRBV4-1; DNA: TGCGCCAGCAGCCAAGACGGGGAGTACAATGAGCAGTTCTTC; CDR3: CASSQDGEYNEQFF
J: TRBJ1-4; D: TRBD1; size: NA; V: TRBV7-9; DNA: TGTGCCAGCAGCTTCTCCTCAGAGGACAGGGATGAAAAACTGTTTTTT; CDR3: CASSFSSEDRDEKLFF
J: TRBJ1-1; D: NA; size: NA; V: TRBV9; DNA: TGTGCCAGCAGCAATTCGAAGAGGGGGGGAAGTACGTCTGAAGCTTTCTTT; CDR3: CASSNSKRGGSTSEAFF
J: TRBJ2-5; D: TRBD1; size: NA; V: TRBV6-5; DNA: TGTGCCAGCAGTTTGCCATCGACAGGGAAGGTAACCCAGTACTTC; CDR3: CASSLPSTGKVTQYF
J: TRBJ2-7; D: NA; size: NA; V: TRBV28; DNA: TGTGCCATTAGCTTATGGAAACAGGGAAACTCCTACGAGCAGTACTTC; CDR3: CAISLWKQGNSYEQYF
J: TRBJ2-7; D: NA; size: NA; V: TRBV5-1; DNA: TGCGCCAGCAGCCGAGACGGACAAATTACCCCCTACGAGCAGTACTTC; CDR3: CASSRDGQITPYEQYF
J: TRBJ2-1; D: TRBD2; size: NA; V: TRBV12-5; DNA: TGTGCTAGTGGTTTGTTCTTGGCGGGAGGGCCAAGTGAGCAGTTCTTC; CDR3: CASGLFLAGGPSEQFF
J: TRBJ2-1; D: NA; size: NA; V: TRBV5-1; DNA: TGCGCCACCCAAGCAGGCTTCTCGCCGTACAATGAGCAGTTCTTC; CDR3: CATQAGFSPYNEQFF
J: TRBJ2-1; D: NA; size: NA; V: TRBV9; DNA: TGTGCCAGCAGCGTAGGACGAGCGGTGTCCTCCTACAATGAGCAGTTCTTC; CDR3: CASSVGRAVSSYNEQFF
J: TRBJ2-1; D: NA; size: once; V: TRBV9; DNA: TGTGCCAGCAGCGTCGGTAGCTCCTACAATGAGCAGTTCTTC; CDR3: CASSVGSSYNEQFF
J: TRBJ2-7; D: TRBD1; size: once; V: TRBV29-1; DNA: TGCAGCGTTGCTTATGGACAGGTGGGAATTCTCTACGAGCAGTACTTC; CDR3: CSVAYGQVGILYEQYF
J: TRBJ2-3; D: TRBD1; size: NA; V: TRBV19; DNA: TGTGCCAGTAGTAGCCGGGACAGGGATCCAGATACGCAGTATTTT; CDR3: CASSSRDRDPDTQYF
J: TRBJ2-7; D: TRBD2; size: NA; V: TRBV6-1; DNA: TGTGCCAGCAGTGTGACTAGCGGCAAATCCTACGAGCAGTACTTC; CDR3: CASSVTSGKSYEQYF
J: TRBJ1-5; D: NA; size: NA; V: TRBV19; DNA: TGTGCCAGTAGTATTAGCCGGGGAGGCAATCAGCCCCAGCATTTT; CDR3: CASSISRGGNQPQHF
J: TRBJ1-3; D: NA; size: NA; V: TRBV2; DNA: TGTGCCAACACCCAAGGACAGCGAAACACCATATATTTT; CDR3: CANTQGQRNTIYF
J: TRBJ1-1; D: NA; size: NA; V: TRBV28; DNA: TGTGCCAGCAGTTTAAGGACTCCCGGGAGGAACACTGAAGCTTTCTTT; CDR3: CASSLRTPGRNTEAFF
J: TRBJ2-7; D: NA; size: once; V: TRBV7-6; DNA: TGTGCCAGCAGCTTAGCAGGGGGGGCAGAATCCTACGAGCAGTACTTC; CDR3: CASSLAGGAESYEQYF
J: TRBJ2-1; D: TRBD2; size: NA; V: TRBV13; DNA: TGTGCCAGCAGCTTATATAGCGGGACGCCGGGCGATGAGCAGTTCTTC; CDR3: CASSLYSGTPGDEQFF
J: TRBJ1-3; D: NA; size: NA; V: TRBV28; DNA: TGTGCCAGCAGTTTATGGACAGCCACCTCTGGAAACACCATATATTTT; CDR3: CASSLWTATSGNTIYF
J: TRBJ2-7; D: NA; size: NA; V: TRBV29-1; DNA: TGCAGCGTTCACACAGGGTCGGGCTACGAGCAGTACTTC; CDR3: CSVHTGSGYEQYF
J: TRBJ1-5; D: NA; size: NA; V: TRBV4-1; DNA: TGCGCCAGCAGCCAAGAGAGGGCGGGTCAGCCCCAGCATTTT; CDR3: CASSQERAGQPQHF
J: TRBJ1-2; D: TRBD1; size: NA; V: TRBV28; DNA: TGTGCCAGCAGTCCCCTGGGGGCCGGGACAGGGTTCTATGGCTACACCTTC; CDR3: CASSPLGAGTGFYGYTF
J: TRBJ1-2; D: TRBD1; size: NA; V: TRBV30; DNA: TGTGCCTGGACGGGACAGGGAGTAGGTGGCTACACCTTC; CDR3: CAWTGQGVGGYTF
J: TRBJ2-7; D: TRBD1; size: NA; V: TRBV28; DNA: TGTGCCGTTGAGGGACAGGGGGGAATCTACGAGCAGTACTTC; CDR3: CAVEGQGGIYEQYF
J: TRBJ1-2; D: NA; size: NA; V: TRBV4-1; DNA: TGCGCCAGCAGCCAAGAGGAGCGACGAGACAGGCGTAACTATGGCTACACCTTC; CDR3: CASSQEERRDRRNYGYTF
J: TRBJ1-4; D: TRBD1; size: NA; V: TRBV14; DNA: TGTGCCAGCAGCCGGCCTCCGGGACAGGGTATGGGAAAACTGTTTTTT; CDR3: CASSRPPGQGMGKLFF